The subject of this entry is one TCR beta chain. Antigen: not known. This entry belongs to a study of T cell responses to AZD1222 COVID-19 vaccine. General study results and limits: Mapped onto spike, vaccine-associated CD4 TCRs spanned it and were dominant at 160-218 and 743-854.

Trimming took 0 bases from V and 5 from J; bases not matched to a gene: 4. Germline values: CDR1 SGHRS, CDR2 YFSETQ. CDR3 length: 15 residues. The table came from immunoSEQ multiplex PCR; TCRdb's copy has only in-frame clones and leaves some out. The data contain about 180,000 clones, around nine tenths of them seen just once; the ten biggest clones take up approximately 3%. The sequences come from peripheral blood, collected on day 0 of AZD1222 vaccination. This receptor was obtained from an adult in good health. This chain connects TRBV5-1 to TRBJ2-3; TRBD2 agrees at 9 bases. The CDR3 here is CASSLGTAGGDTQYF. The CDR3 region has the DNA TGCGCCAGCAGCTTGGGTACAGCGGGGGGAGATACGCAGTATTTT. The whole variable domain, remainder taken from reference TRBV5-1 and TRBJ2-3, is KAGVTQTPRYLIKTRGQQVTLSCSPISGHRSVSWYQQTPGQGLQFLFEYFSETQRNKGNFPGRFSGRQFSNSRSEMNVSTLELGDSALYLCASSLGTAGGDTQYFGPGTRLTVL.